One sample yielded the 10 T cell receptor beta chains listed below, sequenced in a study of CD8+ T cells in alopecia areata. The authors extracted RNA and reverse transcribed it into cDNA as the sequencing template. Generated by immunoSEQ multiplex PCR, the TCRdb table keeps only in-frame clones and is missing some. The sample holds roughly 200,000 clones; roughly 53% are singletons and the top ten take 11%. Regarding treatment: oral pan-JAK inhibitor, 5-10 mg twice daily. The input for sequencing was CD8+ T cells sorted from blood, taken at week 24, from a patient treated with tofacitinib. The source is a human donor with alopecia areata.

The V call is TRBV12-5, the J call TRBJ2-7; possible D gene TRBD2, 6 bases. This CDR3 contains 11 residues. Per germline, CDR1 LGHNT and CDR2 FRNRAP. V dropped 3 bases and J dropped 7 bases, with 7 bases sitting between them. The CDR3 region is CASGFGREQYF. The DNA of the CDR3 is TGTGCTAGTGGTTTTGGGAGGGAGCAGTACTTC.

The rearrangement links TRBV30 to TRBJ2-7, with D tentatively TRBD1 or TRBD2 (6 bases each). Germline CDR1 GTSNPN, CDR2 SVGIG (reference sequence). Trimming removed 4 bases from V and 3 bases from J, with 10 bases in between. The CDR3 runs to 12 residues. The CDR3, as DNA: TGTGCCTGGACCGAGGGGGGCTACGAGCAGTACTTC. Amino acids: CAWTEGGYEQYF. The full variable domain, completed using reference TRBV30 and TRBJ2-7, is SQTIHQWPATLVQPVGSPLSLECTVEGTSNPNLYWYRQAAGRGLQLLFYSVGIGQISSEVPQNLSASRPQDRQFILSSKKLLLSDSGFYLCAWTEGGYEQYFGPGTRLTVT.

The chain links TRBV19 to TRBJ1-5; D not resolved. Germline V CDR1 and CDR2: LNHDA, SQIVND (reference sequence). The V end lost 1 base, the J end lost 4 bases, and 8 bases lay between the germline ends. This CDR3 contains 14 residues. The CDR3 region is CASSIVEKNQPQHF. The CDR3 DNA reads as TGTGCCAGTAGTATAGTCGAGAAAAATCAGCCCCAGCATTTT.

The rearrangement uses TRBV27 and TRBJ2-5; maybe TRBD1 (5 bases). V dropped 2 bases and J dropped 4 bases, with 8 bases sitting between them. The CDR3 loop spans 13 amino acids. Germline CDR1 MNHEY, CDR2 SMNVEV (reference sequence). The CDR3 loop is CASSLDQGETQYF. As DNA, the CDR3 is TGTGCCAGCAGTTTAGACCAGGGAGAGACCCAGTACTTC.

The V call is TRBV23-1, the J call TRBJ2-7, with D unresolved. TRBV23-1 is identified as an open reading frame with a role that is uncertain. V lost 3 bases, J lost 3 bases, and 15 bases lay in between. CDR3 length equals 15 residues. The CDR3, as DNA: TGCGCCAGCAGTCATAGACACCACAGAAGCTACGAGCAGTACTTC. This encodes CASSHRHHRSYEQYF.

This clone has just a few counts. The chain uses TRBV29-1 and TRBJ1-2; D perhaps matches TRBD1 (5 bases). The V gene lost 7 bases and the J gene lost 3 bases, with 15 bases spanning the gap. Germline lookup yields CDR1 SQVTM and CDR2 ANQGSEA. The CDR3 sequence is 13 residues long. The CDR3 region has the DNA TGCAGCGCCCTACCCGACAGCGACTATGGCTACACCTTC. Amino acids: CSALPDSDYGYTF.

This clone showed up just a few times. CDR3 bases: TGTGCCAGCAGCCAGTATAGGGGGTCCGCACCGGAAGCTTTCTTT. Its protein product is CASSQYRGSAPEAFF. The chain carries TRBV14 and TRBJ1-1; perhaps TRBD1 as D (6 bases). Germline assignment: CDR1 SGHDN and CDR2 FVKESK. The germline V and J ends were trimmed by 3 bases and 8 bases, with 19 bases remaining between them. The CDR3 extends over 15 amino acids.

The CDR3 here is CASSEGPSSGSIQYF. The CDR3 nucleotides are TGTGCCAGCAGTGAGGGACCATCTAGCGGCAGCATTCAGTACTTC. The J gene is TRBJ2-4, the V gene TRBV25-1, with 7 positions matching TRBD2. This CDR3 is built from 15 residues. V dropped 3 bases and J dropped 9; count of bases not matched to a gene: 11. CDR1 MGHDK and CDR2 SYGVNS come from the germline V gene.

The V call is TRBV29-1, the J call TRBJ2-3; D is ambiguous. Trimming removed 3 bases at V and 5 bases at J, with 6 bases between. The germline gives CDR1 SQVTM, CDR2 ANQGSEA. The CDR3 extends over 11 amino acids. CDR3 amino acids: CSVEGGDTQYF. DNA for the CDR3: TGCAGCGTTGAGGGTGGAGATACGCAGTATTTT.

This clone has just a few counts. Other DNA sequences of this sample code for an identical CDR3. The V gene is TRBV12-5, the J gene TRBJ2-7; D unclear. This CDR3 region has 11 residues. V was trimmed by 1 base and J by 4 bases, leaving 2 bases between them. Germline V gene lookup returns CDR1 LGHNT and CDR2 FRNRAP. CDR3 nucleotides: TGTGCTAGTGGTTTGGGATACGAGCAGTACTTC. It is translated as CASGLGYEQYF.